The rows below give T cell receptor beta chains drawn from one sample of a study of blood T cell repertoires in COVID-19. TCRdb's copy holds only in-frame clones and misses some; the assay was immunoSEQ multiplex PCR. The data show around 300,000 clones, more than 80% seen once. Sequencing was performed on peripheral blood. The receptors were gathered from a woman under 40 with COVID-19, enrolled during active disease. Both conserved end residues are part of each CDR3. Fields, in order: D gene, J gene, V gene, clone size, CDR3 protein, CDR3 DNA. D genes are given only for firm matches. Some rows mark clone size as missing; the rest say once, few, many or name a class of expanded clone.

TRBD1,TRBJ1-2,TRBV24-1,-,CATRSSGTANYGYTF,TGTGCCACCAGGTCCTCCGGGACAGCTAACTATGGCTACACCTTC
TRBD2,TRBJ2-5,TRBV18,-,CASSPPASGGTQYF,TGTGCCAGCTCACCACCGGCTAGCGGGGGGACCCAGTACTTC
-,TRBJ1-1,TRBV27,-,CASSFCEAFF,TGTGCCAGCAGTTTCTGTGAAGCTTTCTTT
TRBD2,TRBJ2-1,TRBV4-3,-,CASSQDSGKRERNEQFF,TGCGCCAGCAGCCAAGACTCCGGCAAGCGGGAGCGCAATGAGCAGTTCTTC
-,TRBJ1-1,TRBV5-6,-,CASSFAPGALVTEAFF,TGTGCCAGCAGCTTTGCACCAGGGGCTTTAGTCACTGAAGCTTTCTTT
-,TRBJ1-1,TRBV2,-,CASSPHPEAFF,TGTGCCAGCAGTCCACATCCTGAAGCTTTCTTT
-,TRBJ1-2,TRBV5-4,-,CASSSQGNYGYTF,TGTGCCAGCAGCTCGCAGGGGAACTATGGCTACACCTTC
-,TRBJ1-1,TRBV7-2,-,CASSLAATEAFF,TGTGCCAGCAGCTTAGCAGCCACTGAAGCTTTCTTT
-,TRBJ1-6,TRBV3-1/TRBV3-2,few,CASTGGNSPLHF,TGTGCCAGCACCGGGGGGAATTCACCCCTCCACTTT
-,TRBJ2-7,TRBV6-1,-,CASSEEFVRSYEQYF,TGTGCCAGCAGTGAAGAATTTGTTCGGAGCTACGAGCAGTACTTC
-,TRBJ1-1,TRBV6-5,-,CASSYPGHPNTEAFF,TGTGCCAGCAGTTACCCGGGACACCCGAACACTGAAGCTTTCTTT
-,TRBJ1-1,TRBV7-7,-,CASSLRQNTEAFF,TGTGCTAGCAGCTTAAGACAGAACACTGAAGCTTTCTTT
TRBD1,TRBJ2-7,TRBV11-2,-,CASSLDLDRGRYEQYF,TGTGCCAGCAGCTTAGATCTCGACAGGGGGCGCTACGAGCAGTACTTC
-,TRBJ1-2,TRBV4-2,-,CASSQEGLGALSGYTF,TGTGCCAGCAGCCAAGAAGGTTTGGGGGCGCTTAGTGGCTACACCTTC
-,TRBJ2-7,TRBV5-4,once,CASSLAATEYEQYF,TGTGCCAGCAGCTTGGCCGCGACAGAGTACGAGCAGTACTTC
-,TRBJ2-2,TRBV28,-,CASTQGNTGELFF,TGTGCCAGCACCCAGGGGAACACCGGGGAGCTGTTTTTT
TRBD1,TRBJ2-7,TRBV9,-,CASSAGGTGGYEQYF,TGTGCCAGCAGCGCAGGAGGGACAGGGGGCTACGAGCAGTACTTC
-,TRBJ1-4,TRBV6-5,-,CASSSAGRRGEKLFF,TGTGCCAGCAGTTCGGCAGGGCGCCGTGGTGAAAAACTGTTTTTT
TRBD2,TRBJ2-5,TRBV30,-,CAWTPGGETQYF,TGTGCCTGGACTCCGGGAGGGGAGACCCAGTACTTC
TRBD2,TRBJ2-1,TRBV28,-,CASSLWTSGSNEQFF,TGTGCCAGCAGTTTATGGACTAGCGGGAGCAATGAGCAGTTCTTC
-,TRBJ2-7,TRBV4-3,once,CASSQDGSGLSYEQYF,TGCGCCAGCAGCCAAGACGGCTCCGGACTCTCCTACGAGCAGTACTTC
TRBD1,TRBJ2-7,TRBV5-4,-,CASSLGTGGYEQYF,TGTGCCAGCAGCTTGGGGACAGGAGGCTACGAGCAGTACTTC
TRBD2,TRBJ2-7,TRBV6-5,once,CASSYALAGSYEQYF,TGTGCCAGCAGTTACGCCCTAGCGGGTTCCTACGAGCAGTACTTC
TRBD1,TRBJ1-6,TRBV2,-,CASSEARAGGSPLHF,TGTGCCAGCAGTGAAGCGCGGGCAGGGGGCTCACCCCTCCACTTT
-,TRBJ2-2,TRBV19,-,CASSDPTTRASTGELFF,TGTGCCAGTAGTGACCCTACGACGAGGGCGAGCACCGGGGAGCTGTTTTTT
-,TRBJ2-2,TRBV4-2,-,CASSQDLASVGELFF,TGTGCCAGCAGCCAAGATCTAGCTTCGGTCGGGGAGCTGTTTTTT
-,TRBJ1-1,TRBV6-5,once,CASRTVTNTEAFF,TGTGCCAGCAGGACAGTCACGAACACTGAAGCTTTCTTT
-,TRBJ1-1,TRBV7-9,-,CASASRYRGTNTEAFF,TGTGCCAGCGCGTCTCGCTATAGGGGAACGAACACTGAAGCTTTCTTT
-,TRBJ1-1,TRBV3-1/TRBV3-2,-,CASSQGVGLGTEAFF,TGTGCCAGCAGCCAGGGAGTGGGACTTGGCACTGAAGCTTTCTTT
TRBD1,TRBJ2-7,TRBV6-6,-,CASSLKRQGLEQYF,TGTGCCAGCAGCTTAAAGCGACAGGGTCTTGAGCAGTACTTC
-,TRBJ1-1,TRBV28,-,CASIGGGHPNTEAFF,TGTGCCAGCATTGGGGGGGGACACCCGAACACTGAAGCTTTCTTT
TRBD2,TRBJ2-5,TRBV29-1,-,CSVEGEGRKTQYF,TGCAGCGTTGAAGGGGAGGGGCGTAAGACCCAGTACTTC
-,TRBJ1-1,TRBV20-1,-,CSARTGGLAFF,TGCAGTGCAAGGACGGGGGGCCTCGCTTTCTTT
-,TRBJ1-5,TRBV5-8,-,CASSYPTAGAVGNQPQHF,TGTGCCAGCAGCTACCCGACGGCGGGGGCGGTGGGCAATCAGCCCCAGCATTTT
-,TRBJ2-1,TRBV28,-,CASSHLAVYNEQFF,TGTGCCAGCAGCCATTTAGCGGTCTACAATGAGCAGTTCTTC
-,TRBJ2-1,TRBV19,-,CASSPTEYNEQFF,TGTGCCAGTAGTCCGACAGAATACAATGAGCAGTTCTTC
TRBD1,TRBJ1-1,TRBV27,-,CASSFSMGQGHPPEAFF,TGTGCCAGCAGTTTTTCCATGGGACAGGGTCACCCACCTGAAGCTTTCTTT
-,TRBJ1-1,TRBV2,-,CASSITRTEAFF,TGTGCCAGCAGTATTACTCGGACTGAAGCTTTCTTT
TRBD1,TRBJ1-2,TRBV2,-,CASSERDRHGYTF,TGTGCCAGCAGTGAAAGGGACAGGCATGGCTACACCTTC
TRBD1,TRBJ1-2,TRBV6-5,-,CASNRQGANDGYTF,TGTGCCAGCAACAGACAGGGGGCGAATGATGGCTACACCTTC
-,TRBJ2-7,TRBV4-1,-,CASSPWERDEQYF,TGCGCCAGCAGCCCCTGGGAGCGGGACGAGCAGTACTTC
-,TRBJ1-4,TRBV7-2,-,CASSLVGLRGEKLFF,TGTGCCAGCAGCTTAGTGGGACTTAGAGGGGAAAAACTGTTTTTT
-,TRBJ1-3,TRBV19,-,CASRFEDNSGNTIYF,TGTGCCAGTAGGTTCGAGGACAACTCTGGAAACACCATATATTTT
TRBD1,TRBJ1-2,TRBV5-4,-,CASSLGTEAGYTF,TGTGCCAGCAGCTTAGGGACAGAGGCTGGCTACACCTTC
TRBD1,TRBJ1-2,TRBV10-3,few,CAISDRGHYGYTF,TGTGCCATCAGTGACAGGGGGCACTATGGCTACACCTTC
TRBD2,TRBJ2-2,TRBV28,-,CASIGGRAGELFF,TGTGCCAGCATCGGCGGGAGGGCCGGGGAGCTGTTTTTT
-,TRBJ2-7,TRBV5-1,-,CASSSGQYSYEQYF,TGCGCCAGCAGCTCTGGACAGTACTCCTACGAGCAGTACTTC